The 7 T cell receptor beta chains reported below all come from one sample, sequenced in a study of circulating CD8 cells and anti-PD-1 response in melanoma. The QIAseq Immune Repertoire TCR panel built the libraries from around 15 ng of total RNA. TCRdb used MiXCR to reprocess the reads, holding one entry per CDR3 protein. The sample holds about 1,000 distinct CDR3 sequences, around 7.8% seen once. From live CD3+CD8+TCRalphabeta+ cells, four PD-1 and/or TIGIT subsets were sorted. Specimen: CD8+ T cells from PBMCs, collected at baseline or after one month of anti-PD-1 therapy (not recorded which). Receptor source: a human donor with melanoma.

This clonotype was found a few times. In this CDR3 the conserved last residue, phenylalanine or tryptophan, is missing, so a read error is likely. The V and J genes are TRBV19 and TRBJ2-7; D is ambiguous. This CDR3 is built from 13 residues. Germline CDR1 and CDR2: LNHDA and SQIVND (reference sequence). V shed 6 bases and J shed 4 bases, with 13 bases lying between them. CDR3 amino acids: CASSPRVHYEQYL. Written as DNA, the CDR3 is TGTGCCAGTAGCCCCCGGGTCCATTACGAGCAGTACCTC.

Relative to its sample, this clonotype is large (0.1 to 1%). V usage is TRBV4-2 and J usage is TRBJ2-7, with 8 bases that match TRBD1. The junction had 10 bases not matched to a gene; V was cut back by 3 bases and J by 3 bases. The CDR3 spans 16 residues. CDR1 and CDR2 from the germline V gene are LGHNA and YNFKEQ. The CDR3: CASSQVPGQAVYEQYF. CDR3 nucleotides: TGTGCCAGCAGCCAGGTCCCGGGACAGGCGGTCTACGAGCAGTACTTC.

Sample share makes this clonotype medium-sized. The CDR3 DNA follows: TGTGCCAGTATTGTGACCGGGACCTCCGGGGAGCTGTTTTTT. Amino acids: CASIVTGTSGELFF. The V and J genes are TRBV19 and TRBJ2-2; D tentatively reads TRBD1 or TRBD2 (5 bases each). The CDR3 sequence is 14 residues long. Germline assignment: CDR1 LNHDA and CDR2 SQIVND (reference sequence). V lost 7 bases to trimming and J lost 6 bases, with 15 bases between them.

This clonotype was seen only a few times. The chain links TRBV7-9 to TRBJ2-7; possibly TRBD2 for D (6 bases). Trimming pared 5 bases from V and 1 base from J, leaving 6 bases between. Germline values: CDR1 SEHNR, CDR2 FQNEAQ (reference sequence). This CDR3 region has 12 residues. For the CDR3, the DNA is TGTGCCAGCAGCCGGGGGTCCTACGAGCAGTACTTC. Translated, it gives CASSRGSYEQYF.

This clonotype is judged medium-sized. This chain connects TRBV28 to TRBJ2-3; D uncertain. The CDR3 is 13 amino acids. Germline V gives CDR1 MDHEN, CDR2 SYDVKM. V was trimmed by 7 bases and J by 0 bases, leaving 8 bases between them. CDR3 sequence: CASNPPSTDTQYF. For the CDR3, the DNA is TGTGCCAGCAATCCCCCGAGCACAGATACGCAGTATTTT.

This clonotype was counted a few times. This sequence joins TRBV11-1 and TRBJ2-3; D gene uncertain. The CDR3 spans 12 residues. CDR1 SGHAT and CDR2 FQDESV come from the germline V gene (reference sequence). Trimming shortened V by 0 bases and J by 5 bases, and 3 bases separated the two germline ends. DNA of the CDR3: TGTGCCAGCAGCTTAGCGGGAGATACGCAGTATTTT. This gives the protein CASSLAGDTQYF.

This clonotype rates as large. V and J are TRBV19 and TRBJ2-2; 8 nucleotides line up with TRBD1. The CDR3 sequence is 14 residues long. Germline V lookup: CDR1 LNHDA, CDR2 SQIVND (reference sequence). After removal of 6 bases from V and 4 bases from J, the junction contained 4 bases not matched to a gene. CDR3 amino acids: CASRTGVGTGELFF. CDR3 coding DNA: TGTGCCAGTAGGACAGGGGTAGGCACCGGGGAGCTGTTTTTT.